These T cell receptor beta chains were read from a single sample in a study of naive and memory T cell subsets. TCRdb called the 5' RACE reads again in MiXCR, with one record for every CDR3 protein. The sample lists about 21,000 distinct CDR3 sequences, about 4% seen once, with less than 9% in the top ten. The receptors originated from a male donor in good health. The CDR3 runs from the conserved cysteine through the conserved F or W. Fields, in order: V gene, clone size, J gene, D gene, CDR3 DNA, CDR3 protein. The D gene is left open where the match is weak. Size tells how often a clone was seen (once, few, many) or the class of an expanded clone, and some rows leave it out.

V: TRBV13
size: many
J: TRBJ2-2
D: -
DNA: TGTGCCAGCAGCCTAAGACAGGCCGGGGAGCTGTTTTTT
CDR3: CASSLRQAGELFF

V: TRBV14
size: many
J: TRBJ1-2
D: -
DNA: TGTGCCAGCAGCCAAGAGTTCCAGGGCTATGGCTACACCTTC
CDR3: CASSQEFQGYGYTF

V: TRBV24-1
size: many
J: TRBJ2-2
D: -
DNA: TGTGCCACCAGGGCGCCCACCGGGGAGCTGTTTTTT
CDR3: CATRAPTGELFF

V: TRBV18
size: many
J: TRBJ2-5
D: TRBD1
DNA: TGTGCCAGCTCACCACCGGGACAGACTGTGGAGACCCAGTACTTC
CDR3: CASSPPGQTVETQYF

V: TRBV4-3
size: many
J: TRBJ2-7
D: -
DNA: TGCGCCAGCAGCCAAGATAGGACCTACGAGCAGTACTTC
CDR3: CASSQDRTYEQYF

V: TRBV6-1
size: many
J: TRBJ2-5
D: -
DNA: TGTGCCACCTGGGACGGCTACGAGACCCAGTACTTC
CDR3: CATWDGYETQYF

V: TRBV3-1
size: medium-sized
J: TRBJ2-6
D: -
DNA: TGTGCCAGCAGCCAAGATAGCGGCTCTGGGGCCAACGTCCTGACTTTC
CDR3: CASSQDSGSGANVLTF

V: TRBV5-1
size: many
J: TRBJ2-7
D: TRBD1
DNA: TGCGCCAGCAGCTTGCTAACAGGGGGCAGCTACGAGCAGTACTTC
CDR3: CASSLLTGGSYEQYF

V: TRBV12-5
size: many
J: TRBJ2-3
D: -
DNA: TGTGCTAGTGCGATGGGATTATTGGATACGCAGTATTTT
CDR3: CASAMGLLDTQYF

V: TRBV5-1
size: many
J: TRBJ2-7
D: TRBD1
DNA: TGCGCCAGCAGCGTGACAGGGGGCCACGAGCAGTACTTC
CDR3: CASSVTGGHEQYF

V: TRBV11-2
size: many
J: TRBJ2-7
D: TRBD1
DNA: TGTGCCAGCAGCTCGGACCAGACAGGGACGGCCTACGAGCAGTACTTC
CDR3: CASSSDQTGTAYEQYF

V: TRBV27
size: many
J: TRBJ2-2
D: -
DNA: TGTGCCAGCAAGGTGACTCAGAACACCGGGGAGCTGTTTTTT
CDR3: CASKVTQNTGELFF

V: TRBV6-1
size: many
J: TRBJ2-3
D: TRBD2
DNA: TGTGCCAGCAGTCGGGGGACTAGTGGTCCAGATACGCAGTATTTT
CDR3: CASSRGTSGPDTQYF

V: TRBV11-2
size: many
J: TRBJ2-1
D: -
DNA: TGTGCCAGCAGCACGGACCGATCCGATGAGCAGTTCTTC
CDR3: CASSTDRSDEQFF

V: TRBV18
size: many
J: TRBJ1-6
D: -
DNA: TGTGCCAGCTCACCCATCGGGGGGAATTCACCCCTCCACTTT
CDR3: CASSPIGGNSPLHF

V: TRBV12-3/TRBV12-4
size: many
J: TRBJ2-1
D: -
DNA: TGTGCCAGCCTGGCGGGAAGTGGGGCCTACAATGAGCAGTTCTTC
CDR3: CASLAGSGAYNEQFF

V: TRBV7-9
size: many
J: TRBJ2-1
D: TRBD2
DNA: TGTGCCAGCAGCCCGCCGGGACTAGCGGGACTCAATGAGCAGTTCTTC
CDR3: CASSPPGLAGLNEQFF

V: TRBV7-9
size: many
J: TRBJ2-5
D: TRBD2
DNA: TGTGCCAGCAGCTTACCCTCGACTAGCGGGAGACCGAGTGGAGAGACCCAGTACTTC
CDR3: CASSLPSTSGRPSGETQYF

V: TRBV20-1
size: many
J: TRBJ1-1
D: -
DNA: TGCAGTGCTTTAGAAGCAGGAGAACTGAAAGCTTTCTTT
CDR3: CSALEAGELKAFF

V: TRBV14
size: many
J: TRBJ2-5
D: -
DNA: TGTGCCAGCAGCCAAACTACAGGGCTTGGTGAGACCCAGTACTTC
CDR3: CASSQTTGLGETQYF

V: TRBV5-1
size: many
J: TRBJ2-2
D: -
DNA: TGCGCCAGCAGCTTGGTGGCAGGGGAAGGTTCCGGGGAGCTGTTTTTT
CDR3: CASSLVAGEGSGELFF

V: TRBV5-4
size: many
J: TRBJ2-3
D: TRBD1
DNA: TGTGCCAGCAGCTGGGGGACAGGGGTCACAGATACGCAGTATTTT
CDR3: CASSWGTGVTDTQYF

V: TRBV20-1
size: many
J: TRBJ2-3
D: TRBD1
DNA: TGCAGTGCTCTCGACAGGGCGTTCACCACAGATACGCAGTATTTT
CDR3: CSALDRAFTTDTQYF

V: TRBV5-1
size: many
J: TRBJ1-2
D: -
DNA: TGCGCCAGCAGCTCTATCGGGAACTATGGCTACACCTTC
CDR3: CASSSIGNYGYTF

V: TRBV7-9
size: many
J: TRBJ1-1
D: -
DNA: TGTGCCAGCAGCTTAGTCGGGCAATCTGAAGCTTTCTTT
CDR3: CASSLVGQSEAFF

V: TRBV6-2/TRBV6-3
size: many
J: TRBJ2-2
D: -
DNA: TGTGCCAGCAAAATCCTCCTGGTCACCGGGGAGCTGTTTTTT
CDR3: CASKILLVTGELFF

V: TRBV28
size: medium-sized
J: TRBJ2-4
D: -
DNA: TGTGCCAGCAGTTTAAGTAGTGGACTTAGGGACAAAAACATTCAGTACTTC
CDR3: CASSLSSGLRDKNIQYF

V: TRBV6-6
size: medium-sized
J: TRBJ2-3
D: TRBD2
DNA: TGTGCCAGCAGTTACGGAGGACTAGCGGGGGGGCTAGATACGCAGTATTTT
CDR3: CASSYGGLAGGLDTQYF

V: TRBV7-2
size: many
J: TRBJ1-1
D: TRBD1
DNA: TGTGCCAGCAGCTCCCGGACAGGGGGGCACACTGAAGCTTTCTTT
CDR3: CASSSRTGGHTEAFF

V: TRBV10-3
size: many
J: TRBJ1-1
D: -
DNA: TGTGCCATCAGTGAGTCAGGGATGAACACTGAAGCTTTCTTT
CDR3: CAISESGMNTEAFF

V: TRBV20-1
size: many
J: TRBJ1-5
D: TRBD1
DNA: TGCAGTGCTAGTAGTCAGGGGGCCAATCAGCCCCAGCATTTT
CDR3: CSASSQGANQPQHF

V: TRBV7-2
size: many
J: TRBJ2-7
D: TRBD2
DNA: TGTGCCAGCAGCGATCGAGGTAGCGGGAGGAGCTCCTACGAGCAGTACTTC
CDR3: CASSDRGSGRSSYEQYF

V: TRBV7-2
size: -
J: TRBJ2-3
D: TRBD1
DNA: TGTGCCAGCAGCCGCCGGACAGGAAACACAGATACGCAGTATTTT
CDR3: CASSRRTGNTDTQYF

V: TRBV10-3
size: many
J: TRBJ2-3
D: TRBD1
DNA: TGTGCCATCAGTGACGGACAGGGAAAGGGAGATACGCAGTATTTT
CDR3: CAISDGQGKGDTQYF

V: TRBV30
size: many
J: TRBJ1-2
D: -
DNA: TGTGCCTGGGGAAACTATGGCTACACCTTC
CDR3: CAWGNYGYTF

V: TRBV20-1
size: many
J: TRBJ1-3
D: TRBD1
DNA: TGCAGTGCAACACGACAGGGAGGCAGCTCTGGAAACACCATATATTTT
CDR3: CSATRQGGSSGNTIYF

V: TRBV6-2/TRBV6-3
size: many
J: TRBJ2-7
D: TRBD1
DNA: TGTGCCAGCAGTTACGGGACAGGGAGGACCTACGAGCAGTACTTC
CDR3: CASSYGTGRTYEQYF

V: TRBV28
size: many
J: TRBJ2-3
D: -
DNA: TGTGCCAGCAGTCAAGCAGGAAGCACAGATACGCAGTATTTT
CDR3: CASSQAGSTDTQYF

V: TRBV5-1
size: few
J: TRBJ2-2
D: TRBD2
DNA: TGCGCCAGCAGCTTGTCGACTAGCGGGCTACTAGGTACCGGGGAGCTGTTTTTT
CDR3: CASSLSTSGLLGTGELFF

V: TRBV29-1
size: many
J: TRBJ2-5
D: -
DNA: TGCAGCGTTGAAGGGCTAGAGGGGACCCAGTACTTC
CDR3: CSVEGLEGTQYF

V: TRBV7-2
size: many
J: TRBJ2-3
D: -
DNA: TGTGCCAGCAGCTTAGATTTTCCAGGGGGAGGAGATACGCAGTATTTT
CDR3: CASSLDFPGGGDTQYF

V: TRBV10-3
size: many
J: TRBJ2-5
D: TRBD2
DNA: TGTGCCATACGGGGGGGGGTACAAGAGACCCAGTACTTC
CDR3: CAIRGGVQETQYF

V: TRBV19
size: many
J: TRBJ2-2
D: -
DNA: TGTGCCAGTAGAGAAGTGCGGATCTTGGACACCGGGGAGCTGTTTTTT
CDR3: CASREVRILDTGELFF

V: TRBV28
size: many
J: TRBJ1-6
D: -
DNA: TGTGCCAGCAGTTTAACAGATAGCTCCTATAATTCACCCCTCCACTTT
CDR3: CASSLTDSSYNSPLHF

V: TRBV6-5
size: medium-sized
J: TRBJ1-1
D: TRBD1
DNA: TGTGCCAGCAGTTACCTCGGGACAGGGATGAACACTGAAGCTTTCTTT
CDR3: CASSYLGTGMNTEAFF

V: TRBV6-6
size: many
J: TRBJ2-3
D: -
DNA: TGTGCCAGCAGTAGCCGTCAGAACCCCATCACAGATACGCAGTATTTT
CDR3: CASSSRQNPITDTQYF

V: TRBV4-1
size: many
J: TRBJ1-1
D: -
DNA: TGCGCCAGCAGCCAAGATTACACCGGGGGCACTGAAGCTTTCTTT
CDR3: CASSQDYTGGTEAFF